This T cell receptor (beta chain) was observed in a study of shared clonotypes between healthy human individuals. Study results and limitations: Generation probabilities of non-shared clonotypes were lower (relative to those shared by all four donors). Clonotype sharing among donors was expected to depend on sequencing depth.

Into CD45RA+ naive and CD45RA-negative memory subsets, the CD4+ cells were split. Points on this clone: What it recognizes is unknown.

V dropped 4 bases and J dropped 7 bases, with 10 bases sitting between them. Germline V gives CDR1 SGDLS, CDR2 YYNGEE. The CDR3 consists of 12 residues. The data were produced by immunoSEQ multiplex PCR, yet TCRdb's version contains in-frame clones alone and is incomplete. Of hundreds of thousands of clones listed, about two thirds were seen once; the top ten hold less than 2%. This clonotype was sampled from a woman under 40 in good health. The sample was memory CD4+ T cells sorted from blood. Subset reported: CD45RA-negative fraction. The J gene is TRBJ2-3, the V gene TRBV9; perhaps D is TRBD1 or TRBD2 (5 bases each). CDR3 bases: TGTGCCAGCAGCCCGAGGGGAAATACGCAGTATTTT. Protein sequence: CASSPRGNTQYF.